This T cell receptor (beta chain) was captured in a study of vaccination and CD4 T cells after COVID-19. This clonotype was observed a few times. As yet, its antigen is unknown. Overall study results and limits: Of the reactive clones in convalescent patients, a median approximately 86% showed up only post-vaccination. The rise in median SARS-CoV-2-reactive clonotypes, from approximately 23 to 38, was not significant.

This CDR3 contains 13 residues. CDR1 is GTSNPN and CDR2 is SVGIG in the germline V gene (reference sequence). V was clipped by 2 bases and J by 1 base, with 8 bases between them. The treatment denotes: roughly 10-day PBMC culture with coronavirus spike peptide pools or control peptides (ViraFEST assay). Under the ViraFEST approach, antigen-specific T cells were expanded with peptide pools and TCRs subsequently sequenced. Sequencing of DNA taken from cultured CD4+ T cells relied on the Oncomine TCR Beta short-read assay. TCRdb re-analysed the PCR reads in MiXCR, keeping a single row per CDR3 protein. Altogether approximately 18,000 distinct CDR3 sequences are present, about 60% being singletons, with the ten largest covering approximately 10%.

Sequencing input: CD4+ T cells from blood, cultured in vitro. The TCR originated in a human donor who had recovered from COVID-19. The chain employs TRBV30 and TRBJ1-1; D is unclear. The CDR3 DNA reads TGTGCCTGGAGTAGGCAGAAGAACACTGAAGCTTTCTTT. Protein: CAWSRQKNTEAFF. The entire variable domain, with the rest obtained from reference TRBV30 and TRBJ1-1, is as follows: SQTIHQWPATLVQPVGSPLSLECTVEGTSNPNLYWYRQAAGRGLQLLFYSVGIGQISSEVPQNLSASRPQDRQFILSSKKLLLSDSGFYLCAWSRQKNTEAFFGQGTRLTVV.